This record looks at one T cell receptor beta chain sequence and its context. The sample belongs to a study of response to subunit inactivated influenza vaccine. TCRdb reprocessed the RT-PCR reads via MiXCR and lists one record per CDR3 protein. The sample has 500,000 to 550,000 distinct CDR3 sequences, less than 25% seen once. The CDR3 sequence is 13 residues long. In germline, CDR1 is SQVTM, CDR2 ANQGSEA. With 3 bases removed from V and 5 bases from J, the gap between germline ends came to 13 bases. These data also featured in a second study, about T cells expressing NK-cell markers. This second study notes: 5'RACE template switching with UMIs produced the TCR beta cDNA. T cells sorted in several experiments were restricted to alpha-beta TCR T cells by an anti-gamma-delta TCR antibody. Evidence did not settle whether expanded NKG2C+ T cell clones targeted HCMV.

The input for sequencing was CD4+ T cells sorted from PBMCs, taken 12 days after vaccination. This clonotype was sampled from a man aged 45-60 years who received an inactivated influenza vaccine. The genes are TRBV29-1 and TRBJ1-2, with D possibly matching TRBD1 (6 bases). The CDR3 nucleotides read TGCAGCGTTGATATTGGCCAGGGGTATGGCTACACCTTC. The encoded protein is CSVDIGQGYGYTF.